A selection of T cell receptor beta chains follows, all from one sample in a study of T-cell memory formation after mild COVID-19. TCRdb re-derived calls from the 5' RACE reads in MiXCR, one entry per CDR3 protein. The table has roughly 340,000 distinct CDR3 sequences, around 15% seen once. The specimen sequenced was PBMCs or a T cell subset sorted from them (not recorded which). The receptors stem from a man aged 18 to 29 who had mild COVID-19 (a few samples of this study predate the infection). Cell type and time point are not known. Each CDR3 is given with its conserved first and last residue. The D gene is left open where the match is weak. Size values are once, few and many counts, or a class for expanded clones, and some rows have none.

TRBJ1-2 NA TRBD1 TRBV5-1 CASSWGTGDYTF TGCGCCAGCAGCTGGGGGACAGGAGACTACACCTTC
TRBJ2-2 NA NA TRBV4-3 CASSQVSGQAELFF TGCGCCAGCAGCCAAGTTAGTGGGCAGGCAGAGCTGTTTTTT
TRBJ2-5 NA NA TRBV7-9 CASSLSSAYNETQYF TGTGCCAGCAGCTTGTCTTCCGCTTATAACGAGACCCAGTACTTC
TRBJ2-5 NA TRBD2 TRBV6-1 CASSGGSGGETQYF TGTGCCAGCAGTGGCGGTAGCGGGGGGGAGACCCAGTACTTC
TRBJ2-5 many NA TRBV5-1 CASTPGDRQTQYF TGCGCCAGCACCCCTGGGGATCGGCAGACCCAGTACTTC
TRBJ2-1 few NA TRBV12-3/TRBV12-4 CASSKGAEQFF TGTGCCAGCAGCAAGGGTGCTGAGCAGTTCTTC
TRBJ2-1 NA NA TRBV19 CASSITRVDEQFF TGTGCCAGTAGTATTACCCGGGTCGATGAGCAGTTCTTC
TRBJ2-7 NA NA TRBV4-2 CASSQEPGLYSYEQYF TGTGCCAGCAGCCAAGAGCCGGGACTGTACTCCTACGAGCAGTACTTC
TRBJ1-5 NA NA TRBV6-2/TRBV6-3 CASSYFDRSKQPQHF TGTGCCAGCAGTTACTTCGACAGGAGCAAACAGCCCCAGCATTTT
TRBJ2-6 few TRBD1 TRBV6-5 CASSSGTGGFGANVLTF TGTGCCAGCAGTTCCGGGACAGGGGGCTTTGGGGCCAACGTCCTGACTTTC
TRBJ2-3 many TRBD1 TRBV7-2 CASSLGQGATDTQYF TGTGCCAGCAGCTTAGGACAGGGGGCAACAGATACGCAGTATTTT
TRBJ2-5 once NA TRBV29-1 CSVEMTNGQETQYF TGCAGCGTTGAGATGACGAATGGCCAAGAGACCCAGTACTTC
TRBJ2-6 NA NA TRBV6-2/TRBV6-3 CASSYPRGASSSGANVLTF TGTGCCAGCAGTTACCCACGGGGAGCCTCAAGCTCTGGGGCCAACGTCCTGACTTTC
TRBJ2-1 NA TRBD2 TRBV4-3 CASSRTSGGAFEQFF TGCGCCAGCAGCCGGACTAGCGGGGGGGCCTTTGAGCAGTTCTTC
TRBJ1-1 NA TRBD1 TRBV5-1 CASTPGQMNTEAFF TGCGCCAGCACACCGGGACAGATGAACACTGAAGCTTTCTTT
TRBJ1-5 NA NA TRBV2 CASSGHAGAQPQHF TGTGCCAGCAGTGGCCACGCAGGGGCTCAGCCCCAGCATTTT
TRBJ2-2 few NA TRBV3-1 CASSTNEGGTGELFF TGTGCCAGCAGCACGAATGAAGGAGGTACCGGGGAGCTGTTTTTT
TRBJ2-2 many NA TRBV7-2 CASSLFFPGYTGELFF TGTGCCAGCAGCTTATTCTTCCCAGGGTACACCGGGGAGCTGTTTTTT
TRBJ1-1 many NA TRBV12-3/TRBV12-4 CASSFTVQSAYEAFF TGTGCCAGCAGTTTCACCGTACAATCGGCCTATGAAGCTTTCTTT
TRBJ2-1 NA NA TRBV10-3 CAISESQENEQFF TGTGCCATCAGTGAGTCCCAGGAAAATGAGCAGTTCTTC
TRBJ2-5 NA NA TRBV3-1 CASSQDMGKETQYF TGTGCCAGCAGCCAAGATATGGGGAAAGAGACCCAGTACTTC
TRBJ2-1 NA NA TRBV7-2 CASSGSGSSYNEQFF TGTGCCAGCAGCGGTAGTGGAAGCTCCTACAATGAGCAGTTCTTC
TRBJ2-7 NA TRBD2 TRBV29-1 CSGGRGSYEQYF TGCAGCGGGGGGAGGGGTTCCTACGAGCAGTACTTC
TRBJ2-3 NA NA TRBV29-1 CSVLTAPSTDTQYF TGCAGCGTCTTGACTGCCCCTAGCACAGATACGCAGTATTTT
TRBJ2-5 once NA TRBV7-9 CASSLIQRSLETQYF TGTGCCAGCAGCCTCATCCAACGGTCTTTGGAGACCCAGTACTTC
TRBJ2-7 NA NA TRBV15 CATSRSPGSSEQYF TGTGCCACCAGCCGCTCTCCCGGGAGCTCTGAGCAGTACTTC
TRBJ1-1 NA TRBD1 TRBV4-1 CASSQDTGGYTEAFF TGCGCCAGCAGCCAAGATACAGGGGGTTACACTGAAGCTTTCTTT
TRBJ2-3 few NA TRBV20-1 CSARQTRSDTQYF TGCAGTGCTAGACAAACTAGGTCAGATACGCAGTATTTT
TRBJ2-1 many TRBD1 TRBV11-2 CASSLLGGQGMLVGYNEQFF TGTGCCAGCAGCCTATTAGGGGGACAGGGGATGTTGGTTGGGTACAATGAGCAGTTCTTC
TRBJ1-5 once NA TRBV12-3/TRBV12-4 CASSLSPGGGLPQHF TGTGCCAGCAGTTTATCCCCGGGGGGGGGGCTGCCCCAGCATTTT
TRBJ2-1 NA NA TRBV3-1 CASTPRSGTYNEQFF TGTGCCAGCACGCCCCGGTCGGGGACCTACAATGAGCAGTTCTTC
TRBJ1-2 few NA TRBV19 CASREGLDGYTF TGTGCCAGTAGAGAGGGGTTGGATGGCTACACCTTC
TRBJ2-7 NA NA TRBV3-1 CASSQGLSYEQYF TGTGCCAGCAGCCAGGGACTCTCCTACGAGCAGTACTTC
TRBJ2-5 few NA TRBV6-5 CASSGAGETQYF TGTGCCAGCAGTGGGGCGGGGGAGACCCAGTACTTC
TRBJ1-5 NA TRBD1 TRBV4-1 CASSQDFIWTGDQPQHF TGCGCCAGCAGCCAAGATTTTATCTGGACAGGGGATCAGCCCCAGCATTTT
TRBJ2-4 few NA TRBV7-2 CASSFPGAKNIQYF TGTGCCAGCAGCTTCCCCGGGGCCAAAAACATTCAGTACTTC
TRBJ1-4 NA NA TRBV29-1 CSVVLGGEKLFF TGCAGCGTTGTGCTGGGGGGCGAAAAACTGTTTTTT
TRBJ1-3 few NA TRBV20-1 CSGKGSGNTIYF TGCAGTGGGAAGGGCTCTGGAAACACCATATATTTT
TRBJ2-5 NA TRBD2 TRBV10-3 CAISDPGRAEETQYF TGTGCCATCAGTGACCCTGGGAGGGCAGAAGAGACCCAGTACTTC
TRBJ1-4 NA NA TRBV7-2 CASSFAGVEKLFF TGTGCCAGCAGCTTTGCCGGGGTAGAAAAACTGTTTTTT
TRBJ2-7 few NA TRBV28 CASSSGMYYEQYF TGTGCCAGCAGTTCGGGGATGTACTACGAGCAGTACTTC
TRBJ1-2 many NA TRBV30 CACRQALNYGYTF TGTGCCTGCAGACAGGCTCTTAACTATGGCTACACCTTC
TRBJ1-2 NA NA TRBV5-1 CASSSQGQYGYTF TGCGCCAGCAGCTCCCAGGGCCAATATGGCTACACCTTC
TRBJ2-3 NA TRBD2 TRBV7-2 CASSFRLAGSTDTQYF TGTGCCAGCAGCTTCCGGCTAGCGGGGAGCACAGATACGCAGTATTTT
TRBJ2-7 few NA TRBV3-1 CASSISAEQYF TGTGCCAGCAGCATCTCTGCCGAGCAGTACTTC
TRBJ2-5 NA TRBD2 TRBV12-3/TRBV12-4 CASRTNSGEETQYF TGTGCCAGCAGAACAAATAGCGGGGAAGAGACCCAGTACTTC